This entry lists 20 T cell receptor beta chains sequenced from one sample in a study of blood T cell repertoires in COVID-19. Method: immunoSEQ multiplex PCR; TCRdb's copy keeps in-frame clones and lacks some. This sample has 200,000 to 250,000 clones, with more than 75% found just once. Input material: PBMCs or T cells enriched from blood (not recorded which). These receptor sequences come from a woman aged 50 to 60 who had recovered from COVID-19.

The chain uses TRBV3-1 (or the pseudogene TRBV3-2) and TRBJ1-2; D gene unclear. Germline loops: CDR1 LGHDT, CDR2 YNNKEL (reference sequence). The CDR3 runs to 14 residues. V was clipped by 3 bases and J by 4 bases, with 12 bases between them. The CDR3 protein is CASSQGIFSYGYTF. In DNA form, the CDR3 reads TGTGCCAGCAGCCAGGGCATATTCAGCTATGGCTACACCTTC.

J is TRBJ2-2 and V is TRBV30, with 7 bases matching TRBD1. The CDR3 totals 15 residues. V lost 8 bases to trimming and J lost 0 bases; unmatched junction nucleotides: 9. Per the germline V gene, CDR1 is GTSNPN and CDR2 is SVGIG (reference sequence). CDR3: CAGTGASANTGELFF. The CDR3 DNA sequence: TGTGCCGGCACAGGGGCTTCCGCGAACACCGGGGAGCTGTTTTTT.

V usage is TRBV11-2 and J usage is TRBJ2-7, with D possibly TRBD2 on 6 matching bases. The V end lost 0 bases, the J end lost 0 bases, and 12 bases lay between the germline ends. There are 16 residues in the CDR3. Looked up from germline, CDR1 is SGHAT and CDR2 is FQNNGV. The CDR3 DNA follows: TGTGCCAGCAGCTTAGATCACGGGAGAAACTCCTACGAGCAGTACTTC. This codes for CASSLDHGRNSYEQYF.

The chain links TRBV2 to TRBJ2-7; D may be TRBD1 (6 bases). In germline, CDR1 is SNHLY, CDR2 FYNNEI. The CDR3 runs 14 residues. Trimming shortened V by 3 bases and J by 3 bases, and 12 bases separated the two germline ends. The DNA of the CDR3 is TGTGCCAGCAGTGACGGCGGCAGGGGCTACGAGCAGTACTTC. As protein: CASSDGGRGYEQYF.

The V gene is TRBV28, the J gene TRBJ2-7; D not resolved. From germline, CDR1 is MDHEN and CDR2 SYDVKM. This CDR3 contains 14 residues. Trimming cost V 8 bases and J 0 bases, with 14 bases left between them. The chain's CDR3 is CASDGAESSYEQYF. In nucleotides, the CDR3 is TGTGCCAGCGACGGAGCTGAGAGCTCCTACGAGCAGTACTTC.

The chain combines TRBV5-6 with TRBJ2-7; D gene ambiguous. The CDR3 loop spans 13 amino acids. The V gene lost 0 bases and the J gene lost 6 bases, with 10 bases spanning the gap. Germline V gene data show CDR1 as SGHDT and CDR2 as YYEEEE. Here the CDR3 DNA reads TGTGCCAGCAGCTTGGCCCAGGTTGGCGAGCAGTACTTC. Protein: CASSLAQVGEQYF.

This clone was detected only a few times. The V and J genes are TRBV30 and TRBJ2-1; TRBD2 agrees at 8 bases. Looked up from germline, CDR1 is GTSNPN and CDR2 is SVGIG (reference sequence). This CDR3 is 15 amino acids long. Trimming removed 0 bases from V and 2 bases from J; junction bases left unmatched: 3. The CDR3 sequence is CAWSVMGLAYNEQFF. Here the CDR3 DNA reads TGTGCCTGGAGTGTAATGGGACTAGCCTACAATGAGCAGTTCTTC.

The V gene is TRBV14, the J gene TRBJ2-7; 9 bases are shared with TRBD1. Germline trimming cut 4 bases from V and 5 bases from J; bases unmatched to any gene: 9. This CDR3 spans 15 amino acids. Germline lookup yields CDR1 SGHDN and CDR2 FVKESK. The CDR3 nucleotides read TGTGCCAGCAGCCGTACCGGGACAGGGTCCCACGAGCAGTACTTC. Translating gives CASSRTGTGSHEQYF. The full variable domain, its missing parts supplied by reference TRBV14 and TRBJ2-7, is EAGVTQFPSHSVIEKGQTVTLRCDPISGHDNLYWYRRVMGKEIKFLLHFVKESKQDESGMPNNRFLAERTGGTYSTLKVQPAELEDSGVYFCASSRTGTGSHEQYFGPGTRLTVT.

The J gene is TRBJ2-1, the V gene TRBV7-9; 9 bases fit TRBD2. The ends lost 5 bases at V and 4 bases at J; junction bases unmatched: 12. This CDR3 region has 17 residues. Germline V gene data show CDR1 as SEHNR and CDR2 as FQNEAQ (reference sequence). The CDR3 spells CASSPTAGLARYNEQFF. The CDR3 nucleotides are TGTGCCAGCAGCCCAACGGCTGGACTAGCGAGGTACAATGAGCAGTTCTTC.

This clone was recorded only once. The chain is built from TRBV28 and TRBJ2-6; 9 bases line up with TRBD1. Germline assignment: CDR1 MDHEN and CDR2 SYDVKM. V lost 5 bases to trimming and J lost 4 bases; unmatched junction nucleotides: 12. The CDR3 covers 18 residues. This CDR3 is CASSRLGQGTRGANVLTF. In DNA form, the CDR3 reads TGTGCCAGCAGTCGCCTGGGACAGGGAACAAGAGGGGCCAACGTCCTGACTTTC.

This chain connects TRBV30 to TRBJ1-1; 7 bases are a match to TRBD1. J gave up 2 bases and V 5 bases, and 8 bases lay outside the gene matches. The V gene's germline CDR1 is GTSNPN and CDR2 SVGIG (reference sequence). The CDR3 runs 14 residues. In nucleotides, the CDR3 is TGTGCCTGGGACCGGGACAGCCAAAACACTGAAGCTTTCTTT. This translates into CAWDRDSQNTEAFF.

Concerning this clone: The same CDR3 is also encoded by other DNA sequences in this sample. This sequence joins TRBV19 and TRBJ1-5; D unresolved. Germline V lookup: CDR1 LNHDA, CDR2 SQIVND (reference sequence). The CDR3 sequence is 14 residues long. Trimming removed 3 bases at V and 0 bases at J, with 6 bases between. The CDR3 sequence is CASSIRDSNQPQHF. The CDR3 bases are TGTGCCAGTAGTATCCGGGATAGCAATCAGCCCCAGCATTTT. Drawing the rest from reference TRBV19 and TRBJ1-5, the complete variable domain is DGGITQSPKYLFRKEGQNVTLSCEQNLNHDAMYWYRQDPGQGLRLIYYSQIVNDFQKGDIAEGYSVSREKKESFPLTVTSAQKNPTAFYLCASSIRDSNQPQHFGDGTRLSIL.

The rearrangement links TRBV7-2 to TRBJ2-1; D might be TRBD2 (5 bases). V lost 5 bases to trimming and J lost 10 bases, with 24 bases between them. The germline CDR1 and CDR2 sequences are SGHTA and FQGNSA. The CDR3 extends over 16 amino acids. CDR3 nucleotides: TGTGCCAGCAGCCAGGACTCCCAGGCCCTTTTTCGGGAGCAGTTCTTC. Protein sequence: CASSQDSQALFREQFF.

The rearrangement uses TRBV6-2 or TRBV6-3 and TRBJ2-3, with TRBD2 matching 12 bases. The CDR3 extends over 19 amino acids. V gave up 0 bases and J gave up 2 bases; unmatched junction bases: 9. Germline CDR1 and CDR2: MNHEY and SVGEGT. CDR3 DNA sequence: TGTGCCAGCAGTTACTCGAGGAGCACTAGCGGGAGGACCACAGATACGCAGTATTTT. This gives the protein CASSYSRSTSGRTTDTQYF.

This chain joins TRBV7-2 and TRBJ2-5; TRBD2 matches at 7 bases. This CDR3 contains 15 residues. The V and J ends lost 1 base and 1 base, in that order; junction bases with no gene match: 3. CDR1 is SGHTA, CDR2 FQGNSA, per germline. The CDR3 region is CASSLGGGIQETQYF. The CDR3 DNA reads TGTGCCAGCAGCTTAGGCGGGGGAATCCAAGAGACCCAGTACTTC.

The V call is TRBV4-1, the J call TRBJ2-7, with 9 nucleotides matching TRBD2. CDR3 length equals 14 residues. After removal of 4 bases from V and 4 bases from J, the junction contained 5 bases not matched to a gene. Germline V CDR1 and CDR2: MGHRA, YSYEKL. In DNA, the CDR3 is TGCGCCAGCAGCCCGGCTAGCGGGGATTACGAGCAGTACTTC. Its protein product is CASSPASGDYEQYF.

The rearrangement uses TRBV9 and TRBJ2-3; TRBD2 aligns across 11 bases. V dropped 0 bases and J dropped 2; count of bases not matched to a gene: 5. The CDR3 contains 17 residues. Germline loops: CDR1 SGDLS, CDR2 YYNGEE. This CDR3 reads CASSVEMGLAATDTQYF. CDR3 nucleotides: TGTGCCAGCAGCGTAGAAATGGGACTAGCGGCCACAGATACGCAGTATTTT.

J is TRBJ2-1 and V is TRBV27; D gene ambiguous. The CDR3 has 12 amino acids. Per the germline V gene, CDR1 is MNHEY and CDR2 is SMNVEV (reference sequence). The V and J ends lost 5 bases and 6 bases respectively, with 8 bases between them. The CDR3 is CASSPQRNEQFF. The CDR3 DNA follows: TGTGCCAGCAGTCCCCAGCGCAATGAGCAGTTCTTC.

V and J are TRBV2 and TRBJ1-6; D is possibly TRBD1 (5 bases). V lost 2 bases, J lost 9 bases, and 14 bases lay in between. The CDR3 is 15 residues long. CDR1 is SNHLY, CDR2 FYNNEI, per germline. CDR3 DNA: TGTGCCAGCAGTGAATCCCCGACAGAGATTTCACCCCTCCACTTT. This gives the protein CASSESPTEISPLHF.

Only one count was recorded for this clone. V gene TRBV2 combines with J gene TRBJ1-2, with no clear D. Trimming shortened V by 5 bases and J by 8 bases, and 15 bases separated the two germline ends. There are 13 residues in the CDR3. From germline, CDR1 is SNHLY and CDR2 FYNNEI. The CDR3 DNA reads TGTGCCAGCAGTCCCACAGAAATGAGCGGCTACACCTTC. As protein: CASSPTEMSGYTF.